Given below is one T cell receptor beta chain in context. What it binds is unknown. Profiling relied on immunoSEQ multiplex PCR, and the TCRdb table lists in-frame clones only, not all of them. The sample lists around 91,000 clones; about four fifths were seen once. With no exception, relapse followed autologous stem cell transplantation in all patients, and brentuximab vedotin exposure varied. The sample belongs to a study of PD-1 blockade in classical Hodgkin lymphoma. General study findings and limits: What drove the repertoire differences, possibly disease activity or prior therapy, has not been defined. Newly diagnosed patients and complete responders had comparable diversity at baseline. CD8+ TCR diversity did not rise significantly by C4D1, unlike CD4+. Healthy donors were reported to have higher baseline TCR diversity than newly diagnosed patients.

The length of the CDR3 is 14 residues. Germline CDR1 is ENHRY and CDR2 is SYGVKD. V lost 4 bases to trimming and J lost 1 base, with 10 bases between them. This TCR was recovered from a human donor with classical Hodgkin lymphoma. Material: peripheral blood mononuclear cells (PBMCs), obtained before the second cycle of nivolumab. This chain connects TRBV10-3 to TRBJ2-5, with D perhaps TRBD1 or TRBD2 (5 bases each). CDR3 nucleotide sequence: TGTGCCATCAGTGTCCGTGGGGGCCAAGAGACCCAGTACTTC. Translating it yields CAISVRGGQETQYF.